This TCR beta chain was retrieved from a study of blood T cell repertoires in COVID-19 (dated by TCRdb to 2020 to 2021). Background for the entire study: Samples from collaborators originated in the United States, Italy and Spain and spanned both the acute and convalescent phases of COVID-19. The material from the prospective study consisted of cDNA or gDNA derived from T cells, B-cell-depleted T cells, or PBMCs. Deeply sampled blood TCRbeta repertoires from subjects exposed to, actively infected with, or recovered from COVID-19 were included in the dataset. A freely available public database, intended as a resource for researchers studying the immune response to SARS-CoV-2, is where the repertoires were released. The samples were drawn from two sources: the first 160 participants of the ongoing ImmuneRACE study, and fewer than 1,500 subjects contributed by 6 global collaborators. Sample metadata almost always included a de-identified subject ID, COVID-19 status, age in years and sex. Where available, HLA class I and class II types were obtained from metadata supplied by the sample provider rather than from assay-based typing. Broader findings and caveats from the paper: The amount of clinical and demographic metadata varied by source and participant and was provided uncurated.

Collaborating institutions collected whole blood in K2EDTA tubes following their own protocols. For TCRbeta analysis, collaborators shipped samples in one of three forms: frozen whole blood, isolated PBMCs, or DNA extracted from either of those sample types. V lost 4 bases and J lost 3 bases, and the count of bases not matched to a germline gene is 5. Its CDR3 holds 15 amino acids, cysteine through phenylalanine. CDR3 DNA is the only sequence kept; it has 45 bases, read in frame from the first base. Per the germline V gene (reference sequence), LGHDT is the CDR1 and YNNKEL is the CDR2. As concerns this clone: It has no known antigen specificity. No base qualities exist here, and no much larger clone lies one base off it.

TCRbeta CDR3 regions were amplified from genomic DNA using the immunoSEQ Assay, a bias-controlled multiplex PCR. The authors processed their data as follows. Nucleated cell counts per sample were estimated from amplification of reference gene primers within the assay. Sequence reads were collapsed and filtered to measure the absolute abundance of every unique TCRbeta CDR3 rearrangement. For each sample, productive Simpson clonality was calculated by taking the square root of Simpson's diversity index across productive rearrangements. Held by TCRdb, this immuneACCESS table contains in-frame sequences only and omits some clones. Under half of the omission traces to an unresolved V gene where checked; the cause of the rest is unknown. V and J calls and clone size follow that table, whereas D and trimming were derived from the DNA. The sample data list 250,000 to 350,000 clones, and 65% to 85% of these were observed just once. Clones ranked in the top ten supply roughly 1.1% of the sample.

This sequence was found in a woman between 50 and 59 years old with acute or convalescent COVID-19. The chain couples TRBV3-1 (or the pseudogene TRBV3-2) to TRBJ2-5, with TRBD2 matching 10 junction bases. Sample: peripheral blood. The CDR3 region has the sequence CASSLAGLAEETQYF. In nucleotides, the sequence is TGTGCCAGCAGCCTCGCCGGACTAGCGGAAGAGACCCAGTACTTC.